This T cell receptor beta chain was retrieved from a study of T cell repertoires in cytomegalovirus infection. In the study overall: An indication of both CMV infection and matching HLA type came from public TCR beta signatures.

V lost 0 bases, J lost 5 bases, and 14 bases lay in between. This CDR3 region has 16 residues. Germline CDR1 SNHLY, CDR2 FYNNEI. Study results and caveats: Summed frequency of shared TCR beta families picked out CMV carriers who also had the relevant HLA. HLA-C-restricted CMV-specific TCR beta clonotypes prevailed in the ex vivo response.

Via MiXCR, TCRdb re-called the reads, giving one row per CDR3 protein. This sample has some 100,000 distinct CDR3 sequences; roughly 30% occur once, and the top ten carry approximately 78%. In the case of this clonotype: What it binds is not known.

This receptor was obtained from a human donor in good health (CMV status not recorded). Some clones in this sample may be carry-over from other donors' samples. The sequenced sample was CD8+ T cells from cultured PBMCs, obtained from culture after CMV antigen stimulation. V usage is TRBV2 and J usage is TRBJ2-1; a weak D match, TRBD1 (6 bases). Here the CDR3 reads CASSEAWGRGHNEQFF. CDR3 sequence (DNA): TGTGCCAGCAGTGAAGCGTGGGGCAGGGGACACAATGAGCAGTTCTTC.